One sample yielded the 22 T cell receptor beta chains listed below, sequenced in a study of cytomegalovirus exposure and HLA in healthy donors. PCR primers comprised 60 Vbeta and 13 Jbeta primers. Method: immunoSEQ multiplex PCR; TCRdb's copy keeps in-frame clones and lacks some. The table includes about 190,000 clones, about 90% detected once. The sample consisted of PBMCs. The receptors were sampled from a man aged 25-45 years in good health and CMV-seronegative.

The gene calls are TRBV6-1 and TRBJ2-7, with D possibly TRBD1 on 6 matching bases. This CDR3 spans 15 amino acids. The germline V gene encodes CDR1 MNHNS and CDR2 SASEGT. With 1 base removed from V and 3 bases from J, the gap between germline ends came to 13 bases. CDR3 nucleotides: TGTGCCAGCAGTGAAGGTTTGGGGGCGGACTACGAGCAGTACTTC. Protein sequence: CASSEGLGADYEQYF.

The J gene is TRBJ2-2, the V gene TRBV30, with a weak D call TRBD1 (5 bases). Trimming took 5 bases from V and 7 from J, leaving 17 bases between them. The germline V gene encodes CDR1 GTSNPN and CDR2 SVGIG (reference sequence). The CDR3 runs to 14 residues. The CDR3 coding sequence is TGTGCCTGGGGGGCTCGCGGTGAGGACGGGGAGCTGTTTTTT. It codes for CAWGARGEDGELFF. Filled out from reference TRBV30 and TRBJ2-2, the complete variable domain reads SQTIHQWPATLVQPVGSPLSLECTVEGTSNPNLYWYRQAAGRGLQLLFYSVGIGQISSEVPQNLSASRPQDRQFILSSKKLLLSDSGFYLCAWGARGEDGELFFGEGSRLTVL.

This chain connects TRBV5-8 to TRBJ1-4; D is ambiguous. The germline CDR1 and CDR2 sequences are SGHTS and YDEGEE. The ends were cut back, 2 bases at V and 6 bases at J, with 2 bases in the middle. The CDR3 length is 11 residues. CDR3 sequence: CASSFDEKLFF. As DNA, the CDR3 is TGTGCCAGCAGCTTCGATGAAAAACTGTTTTTT.

The chain joins TRBV18 to TRBJ1-1, with 7 positions matching TRBD1. J lost 6 bases, V lost 3 bases, and 13 bases had no gene match. CDR1 and CDR2 (germline): KGHSH, LQKENI. The CDR3 totals 16 residues. CDR3 bases: TGTGCCAGCTCACCGATGGAAAAGGGGGCTTTATCTGAAGCTTTCTTT. Amino acids: CASSPMEKGALSEAFF.

This chain joins TRBV19 and TRBJ2-3; 12 positions agree with TRBD2. After removal of 5 bases from V and 5 bases from J, the junction contained 11 bases not matched to a gene. Germline lookup yields CDR1 LNHDA and CDR2 SQIVND (reference sequence). The CDR3 has 17 residues. Here the CDR3 reads CASSGWTSGAAVDTQYF. CDR3 coding DNA: TGTGCCAGTAGTGGGTGGACTAGCGGGGCCGCAGTAGATACGCAGTATTTT.

The chain uses TRBV7-8 and TRBJ2-3; TRBD2 matches at 8 bases. Looked up from germline, CDR1 is SGHVS and CDR2 is FQNEAQ. With V trimmed by 3 bases and J by 1 base, 9 bases remained unmatched. The CDR3 consists of 17 residues. The CDR3 loop is CASSFLRGRGGTDTQYF. CDR3 DNA sequence: TGTGCCAGCAGCTTTTTGCGCGGGCGGGGGGGCACAGATACGCAGTATTTT.

The rearrangement links TRBV27 to TRBJ2-1; 10 positions agree with TRBD2. The CDR3 consists of 15 residues. Germline loops: CDR1 MNHEY, CDR2 SMNVEV (reference sequence). The junction had 8 bases not matched to a gene; V was cut back by 7 bases and J by 5 bases. The CDR3 DNA reads as TGTGCCAGCAACCAAGCGGGGGGGCTTCACAATGAGCAGTTCTTC. This encodes CASNQAGGLHNEQFF.

Only one count was recorded for this clone. The chain couples TRBV21-1 to TRBJ1-3; no check of the table's D call, TRBD1, against the DNA was made. TRBV21-1 is a documented pseudogene. The CDR3 spans 15 residues. CDR3 DNA sequence: TGTGCCACGCAAGGGGCGTCCAATTCTGGAAACACCATATATTTT. The encoded protein is CATQGASNSGNTIYF.

Written as DNA, the CDR3 is TGTGCCAGGAAACCTTTAGCGGGGGGAGGTGAGCAGTACTTC. Its protein is CARKPLAGGGEQYF. V and J are TRBV2 and TRBJ2-7, with 10 bases fitting TRBD2. V was pared by 9 bases and J by 7 bases, with 12 bases of the junction left unmatched. Germline values: CDR1 SNHLY, CDR2 FYNNEI. There are 14 residues in the CDR3.

The J gene is TRBJ2-7, the V gene TRBV28; 8 bases map to TRBD1. This CDR3 contains 14 residues. The germline gives CDR1 MDHEN, CDR2 SYDVKM. The V and J ends lost 4 bases and 4 bases, in that order; junction bases with no gene match: 6. The CDR3 spells CASSSTGVRYEQYF. CDR3 nucleotides: TGTGCCAGCAGTTCGACAGGGGTGAGATACGAGCAGTACTTC.

The chain has TRBV18 and TRBJ2-5; 9 bases align to TRBD2. J lost 0 bases, V lost 0 bases, and 14 bases had no gene match. CDR3 length: 20 amino acids. From germline, CDR1 is KGHSH and CDR2 LQKENI. The CDR3 region has the DNA TGTGCCAGCTCACCACCCGAGAGCGGGAGGTCCTCCCTGTACCAAGAGACCCAGTACTTC. It translates to CASSPPESGRSSLYQETQYF.

This chain connects TRBV6-6 to TRBJ2-1; D uncertain. The CDR3 covers 12 residues. Trimming took off 2 bases at V and 7 bases at J, with 6 bases between the two ends. Germline V lookup: CDR1 MNHNY, CDR2 SVGAGI (reference sequence). The CDR3 bases are TGTGCCAGCAGTTACGGGCGAAATGAGCAGTTCTTC. It yields the protein CASSYGRNEQFF.

The CDR3 DNA reads as TGTGCCAGCAGTGAACAAGGAGCAGGGGGCCTTGGCAATCAGCCCCAGCATTTT. This codes for CASSEQGAGGLGNQPQHF. The chain has TRBV6-1 and TRBJ1-5, with 8 nucleotides matching TRBD1. CDR1 is MNHNS and CDR2 is SASEGT in the germline V gene. This CDR3 has 18 amino acids. Unmatched junction bases numbered 11, after V lost 2 bases and J lost 2 bases.

This chain uses TRBV5-4 with TRBJ2-7; TRBD1 aligns across 8 bases. CDR1 is SGHNT and CDR2 is YYREEE in the germline V gene (reference sequence). The CDR3 has 12 residues. With 4 bases clipped from V and 5 bases from J, the junction kept 2 bases outside the gene matches. The CDR3 loop reads CASSETGDEQYF. The CDR3 DNA sequence: TGTGCCAGCAGCGAGACAGGGGACGAGCAGTACTTC.

This sequence joins TRBV25-1 and TRBJ2-2; unclear D gene. This CDR3 has 14 residues. The V gene's germline CDR1 is MGHDK and CDR2 SYGVNS. Trimming removed 5 bases at V and 4 bases at J, with 11 bases between. CDR3 sequence reads: CASSNSPSTGELFF. CDR3 DNA sequence: TGTGCCAGCAGTAATAGCCCTAGCACCGGGGAGCTGTTTTTT.

The rearrangement uses TRBV5-4 and TRBJ2-1; perhaps TRBD2 as D (6 bases). The CDR3 covers 15 residues. The germline gives CDR1 SGHNT, CDR2 YYREEE (reference sequence). The germline V and J ends were trimmed by 3 bases and 7 bases, with 17 bases remaining between them. CDR3 loop: CASSSSGTGENEQFF. The CDR3 DNA reads as TGTGCCAGCAGCTCGTCCGGGACGGGAGAGAATGAGCAGTTCTTC.

The J gene is TRBJ1-2, the V gene TRBV7-9; TRBD1 matches at 8 bases. Germline V lookup: CDR1 SEHNR, CDR2 FQNEAQ (reference sequence). This CDR3 has 16 amino acids. V trimming: 5 bases; J trimming: 7 bases; junction bases outside the gene matches: 15. The CDR3 sequence is CASSLAGQGPRGGYTF. The CDR3 nucleotides are TGTGCCAGCAGCCTTGCCGGACAGGGCCCAAGGGGTGGCTACACCTTC. Full variable domain (rest looked up from reference TRBV7-9 and TRBJ1-2): DTGVSQNPRHKITKRGQNVTFRCDPISEHNRLYWYRQTLGQGPEFLTYFQNEAQLEKSRLLSDRFSAERPKGSFSTLEIQRTEQGDSAMYLCASSLAGQGPRGGYTFGSGTRLTVV.

This clone was detected only once. The V gene is TRBV6-5, the J gene TRBJ2-7; tentatively, D is TRBD2 (5 bases). Germline V gives CDR1 MNHEY, CDR2 SVGAGI. V was shortened by 0 bases and J by 2 bases, with 11 bases between the two germline ends. The CDR3 is made up of 15 amino acids. CDR3 sequence: CASSYSRDGPYEQYF. In nucleotides, the CDR3 is TGTGCCAGCAGTTACTCCCGGGATGGCCCCTACGAGCAGTACTTC.

V gene TRBV11-2 combines with J gene TRBJ1-1; no clear D. Trimming removed 4 bases from V and 1 base from J, with 16 bases in between. Per germline, CDR1 SGHAT and CDR2 FQNNGV. CDR3 length equals 16 residues. CDR3 residues: CASSSQLTATNTEAFF. CDR3 bases: TGTGCCAGCAGCTCCCAACTGACTGCCACGAACACTGAAGCTTTCTTT.

The chain links TRBV19 to TRBJ2-1; 9 nucleotides align to TRBD2. The germline V gene encodes CDR1 LNHDA and CDR2 SQIVND (reference sequence). V was clipped by 6 bases and J by 6 bases; unmatched bases: 9. This CDR3 is built from 15 residues. CDR3 DNA sequence: TGTGCCAGTAGCGAGGGACTAGCACTTATCAATGAGCAGTTCTTC. As protein: CASSEGLALINEQFF.

This clone was observed once. V usage is TRBV29-1 and J usage is TRBJ2-7, with 8 bases that match TRBD1. In germline, CDR1 is SQVTM, CDR2 ANQGSEA. Losses at the gene ends were 7 bases for V and 5 bases for J; bases not matched to a gene: 13. This CDR3 has 14 amino acids. The DNA of the CDR3 is TGCAGCGCCAGGGGGGCAGGGGGCGAGAACGAGCAGTACTTC. Its translation is CSARGAGGENEQYF.

The chain couples TRBV6-5 to TRBJ1-4, with D uncertain. The V gene's germline CDR1 is MNHEY and CDR2 SVGAGI. V lost 0 bases to trimming and J lost 10 bases, with 9 bases between them. This CDR3 comprises 13 residues. The chain's CDR3 is CASSYSGGGKLFF. CDR3 in DNA: TGTGCCAGCAGTTACTCCGGAGGAGGAAAACTGTTTTTT.